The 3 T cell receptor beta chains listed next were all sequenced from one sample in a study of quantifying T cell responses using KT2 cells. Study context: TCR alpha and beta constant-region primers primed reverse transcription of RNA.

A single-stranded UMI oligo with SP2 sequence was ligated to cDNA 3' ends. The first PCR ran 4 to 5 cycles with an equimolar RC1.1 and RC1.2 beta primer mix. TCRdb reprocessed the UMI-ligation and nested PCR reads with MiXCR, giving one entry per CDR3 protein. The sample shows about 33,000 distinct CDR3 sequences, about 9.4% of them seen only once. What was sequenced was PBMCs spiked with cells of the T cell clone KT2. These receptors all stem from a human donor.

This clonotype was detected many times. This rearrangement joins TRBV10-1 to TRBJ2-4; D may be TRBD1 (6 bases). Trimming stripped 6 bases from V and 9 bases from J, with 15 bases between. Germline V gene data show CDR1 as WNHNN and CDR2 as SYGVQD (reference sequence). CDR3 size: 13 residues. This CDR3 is CASSQGFEAIQYF. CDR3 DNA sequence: TGCGCCAGCAGCCAGGGGTTTGAGGCCATTCAGTACTTC.

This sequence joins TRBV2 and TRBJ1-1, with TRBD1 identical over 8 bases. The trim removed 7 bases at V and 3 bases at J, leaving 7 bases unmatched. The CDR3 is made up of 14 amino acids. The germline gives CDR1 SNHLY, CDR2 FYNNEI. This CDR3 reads CASKGQVRDTEAFF. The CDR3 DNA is TGTGCCAGCAAGGGACAGGTCAGGGACACTGAAGCTTTCTTT.

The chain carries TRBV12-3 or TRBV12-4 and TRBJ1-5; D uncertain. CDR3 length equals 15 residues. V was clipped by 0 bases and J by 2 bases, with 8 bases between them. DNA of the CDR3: TGTGCCAGCAGTTTAGCGCATGGGGGCAATCAGCCCCAGCATTTT. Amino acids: CASSLAHGGNQPQHF.